The 26 T cell receptor beta chains presented below share a single source sample, sequenced in a study of T cell responses to AZD1222 COVID-19 vaccine. The assay was immunoSEQ multiplex PCR, and TCRdb's table has in-frame clones only and misses some. The table has tens of thousands of clones, over 75% seen once. This sample comprised peripheral blood, obtained on day 0 of AZD1222 vaccination. The source of these receptors is an adult in good health.

The chain employs TRBV24-1 and TRBJ2-5, with TRBD2 matching over 13 bases. Per germline, CDR1 KGHDR and CDR2 SFDVKD. J gave up 2 bases and V 4 bases, and 6 bases lay outside the gene matches. This CDR3 spans 17 amino acids. The CDR3 DNA follows: TGTGCCACCAGTGACCGAAGACTAGCGGGGGGTCAAGAGACCCAGTACTTC. Protein: CATSDRRLAGGQETQYF.

The rearrangement joins TRBV5-1 to TRBJ1-6, with 9 nucleotides matching TRBD1. J gave up 10 bases and V 4 bases, and 9 bases lay outside the gene matches. CDR3 length: 15 amino acids. Germline-derived CDR1 and CDR2 are SGHRS and YFSETQ. The CDR3 region has the DNA TGCGCCAGCAGCGAAGGGACAGGGCATGGGTCACCCCTCCACTTT. As protein: CASSEGTGHGSPLHF. Full variable domain (remainder filled in from reference TRBV5-1 and TRBJ1-6): KAGVTQTPRYLIKTRGQQVTLSCSPISGHRSVSWYQQTPGQGLQFLFEYFSETQRNKGNFPGRFSGRQFSNSRSEMNVSTLELGDSALYLCASSEGTGHGSPLHFGNGTRLTVT.

This clone was counted once. The J gene is TRBJ2-7, the V gene TRBV6-5; TRBD2 aligns across 9 bases. This CDR3 has 14 amino acids. J lost 5 bases, V lost 7 bases, and 9 bases had no gene match. Germline lookup yields CDR1 MNHEY and CDR2 SVGAGI. This CDR3 reads CASIPSGVENEQYF. The CDR3, as DNA: TGTGCCAGCATCCCTAGCGGGGTAGAGAACGAGCAGTACTTC.

V is TRBV19 and J is TRBJ1-2; a possible D gene is TRBD1 (6 bases). V was clipped by 5 bases and J by 5 bases, with 21 bases between them. The CDR3 has 16 residues. Germline V lookup: CDR1 LNHDA, CDR2 SQIVND (reference sequence). CDR3 loop: CASSGGTSLGVYGYTF. Here the CDR3 DNA reads TGTGCCAGTAGTGGTGGGACATCACTCGGTGTTTATGGCTACACCTTC.

The CDR3 nucleotides read TGTGCCAGCAGCTTACAGCTATCGAACACTGAAGCTTTCTTT. Translated: CASSLQLSNTEAFF. The genes are TRBV5-5 and TRBJ1-1; D is unresolved. CDR1 and CDR2 from the germline V gene are SGHKS and YYEKEE (reference sequence). The V end lost 2 bases, the J end lost 1 base, and 9 bases lay between the germline ends. This CDR3 is built from 14 residues.

The chain is built from TRBV5-8 and TRBJ2-3; 8 bases fit TRBD2. V gave up 3 bases and J gave up 2 bases; unmatched junction bases: 11. The CDR3 length is 17 residues. Per the germline V gene, CDR1 is SGHTS and CDR2 is YDEGEE. CDR3 loop: CASSYYGGGQYTDTQYF. The CDR3 region has the DNA TGTGCCAGCAGCTATTACGGGGGGGGCCAGTACACAGATACGCAGTATTTT.

The chain uses TRBV28 and TRBJ1-5; the D gene is possibly TRBD1 (5 bases). The CDR3 is 12 residues long. In germline, CDR1 is MDHEN, CDR2 SYDVKM. Trimming took 3 bases from V and 11 from J, leaving 11 bases between them. The DNA for the CDR3 is TGTGCCAGCAGTTTTTCGGGGCAGACCCAGCATTTT. Its protein is CASSFSGQTQHF.

The CDR3 reads CASSQTTTNEKLFF. As DNA, the CDR3 is TGCGCCAGCAGCCAGACTACAACTAATGAAAAACTGTTTTTT. The chain recombines TRBV5-1 with TRBJ1-4; D not certain. The length of the CDR3 is 14 residues. V shed 4 bases and J shed 0 bases, with 7 bases lying between them. Germline assignment: CDR1 SGHRS and CDR2 YFSETQ.

This chain uses TRBV5-4 with TRBJ2-2; D is perhaps TRBD1 or TRBD2 (5 bases each). Looked up from germline, CDR1 is SGHNT and CDR2 is YYREEE (reference sequence). The V gene lost 4 bases and the J gene lost 2 bases, with 15 bases spanning the gap. CDR3 length: 16 residues. The CDR3 nucleotides read TGTGCCAGCAGCGGGGACGGACGGGCAAACACCGGGGAGCTGTTTTTT. Its translation is CASSGDGRANTGELFF.

The CDR3 loop reads CASSISQVGARGGMVGYTF. CDR3 nucleotides: TGTGCCAGTAGTATATCGCAAGTGGGGGCACGTGGGGGAATGGTTGGCTACACCTTC. The chain uses TRBV19 and TRBJ1-2; tentative D call: TRBD1 (6 bases). In germline, CDR1 is LNHDA, CDR2 SQIVND (reference sequence). The CDR3 totals 19 residues. The V gene lost 2 bases and the J gene lost 7 bases, with 29 bases spanning the gap.

This chain uses TRBV4-2 with TRBJ2-5; 8 nucleotides align to TRBD2. The CDR3 loop spans 15 amino acids. With 0 bases clipped from V and 1 base from J, the junction kept 1 base outside the gene matches. Per the germline V gene, CDR1 is LGHNA and CDR2 is YNFKEQ. The CDR3 spells CASSQDRGGQETQYF. The CDR3, as DNA: TGTGCCAGCAGCCAAGATCGGGGGGGCCAAGAGACCCAGTACTTC.

This rearrangement joins TRBV10-3 to TRBJ2-1, with 15 bases that match TRBD2. Germline loops: CDR1 ENHRY, CDR2 SYGVKD. The CDR3 contains 18 residues. The V gene end was trimmed by 6 bases and the J gene end by 0 bases; junction bases not matched to a gene: 6. In nucleotides, the CDR3 is TGTGCCATCAGGGAGGGACTAGCGGGGGGTGGCTCCTACAATGAGCAGTTCTTC. This codes for CAIREGLAGGGSYNEQFF.

The J gene is TRBJ2-7, the V gene TRBV4-1; no firm D call. This CDR3 is 13 amino acids long. Deletions cut 0 bases from V and 4 bases from J, with 7 bases between. Per germline, CDR1 MGHRA and CDR2 YSYEKL. CDR3 region: CASSQEWGYEQYF. In nucleotides, the CDR3 is TGCGCCAGCAGCCAAGAATGGGGTTACGAGCAGTACTTC.

The chain recombines TRBV12-3 or TRBV12-4 with TRBJ2-5; D perhaps matches TRBD2 (5 bases). Trimming removed 3 bases at V and 6 bases at J, with 11 bases between. The CDR3 has 13 amino acids. This chain's CDR3 is CASSLPSLKTQYF. The CDR3 nucleotides read TGTGCCAGCAGTTTGCCTAGCTTAAAGACCCAGTACTTC.

V and J are TRBV19 and TRBJ1-1, with a weak D call TRBD1 (6 bases). The V gene lost 1 base and the J gene lost 1 base, with 10 bases spanning the gap. The CDR3 extends over 15 amino acids. The V gene's germline CDR1 is LNHDA and CDR2 SQIVND (reference sequence). CDR3: CASSIGGGTNTEAFF. The CDR3 nucleotides are TGTGCCAGTAGTATAGGTGGGGGCACGAACACTGAAGCTTTCTTT. Full variable domain (remainder filled in from reference TRBV19 and TRBJ1-1): DGGITQSPKYLFRKEGQNVTLSCEQNLNHDAMYWYRQDPGQGLRLIYYSQIVNDFQKGDIAEGYSVSREKKESFPLTVTSAQKNPTAFYLCASSIGGGTNTEAFFGQGTRLTVV.

The chain joins TRBV12-3 or TRBV12-4 to TRBJ2-1; D is tentatively TRBD1 or TRBD2 (6 bases each). The CDR3 totals 13 residues. Trimming pared 1 base from V and 8 bases from J, leaving 9 bases between. CDR3: CASSLGGAYEQFF. Written as DNA, the CDR3 is TGTGCCAGCAGTTTAGGGGGGGCCTATGAGCAGTTCTTC.

The rearrangement joins TRBV28 to TRBJ1-2; no clear D gene. Trimming shortened V by 8 bases and J by 4 bases, and 17 bases separated the two germline ends. The CDR3 totals 14 residues. Germline assignment: CDR1 MDHEN and CDR2 SYDVKM. This chain's CDR3 is CASGLAFPPYGYTF. In DNA form, the CDR3 reads TGTGCCAGCGGGTTGGCCTTCCCGCCCTATGGCTACACCTTC.

J is TRBJ1-5 and V is TRBV20-1, with unresolved D. V was pared by 3 bases and J by 0 bases, with 15 bases between. CDR3 length equals 16 residues. Germline V gene lookup returns CDR1 DFQATT and CDR2 SNEGSKA (reference sequence). CDR3 loop: CSASRGQLYSNQPQHF. The CDR3 DNA reads as TGCAGTGCTAGTAGAGGTCAGCTTTATAGCAATCAGCCCCAGCATTTT.

The V gene is TRBV28, the J gene TRBJ1-4, with TRBD1 matching over 10 bases. Germline CDR1 is MDHEN and CDR2 is SYDVKM. The CDR3 totals 15 residues. V was clipped by 6 bases and J by 6 bases; unmatched bases: 7. The chain's CDR3 is CASRGTGTGDEKLFF. The CDR3 DNA reads as TGTGCCAGCAGGGGGACAGGGACAGGGGATGAAAAACTGTTTTTT.

The chain's CDR3 is CASSPRGVHEQYF. Written as DNA, the CDR3 is TGTGCCAGCAGCCCCCGGGGAGTCCACGAGCAGTACTTC. The chain is built from TRBV21-1 and TRBJ2-7; the table's D call TRBD2 went unverified against the DNA. TRBV21-1 is a pseudogene segment. This CDR3 has 13 amino acids.

This sequence joins TRBV4-2 and TRBJ1-2, with D possibly TRBD1 on 6 matching bases. The length of the CDR3 is 17 residues. The ends were cut back, 0 bases at V and 0 bases at J, with 14 bases in the middle. Looked up from germline, CDR1 is LGHNA and CDR2 is YNFKEQ. This CDR3 is CASSQDPGGSSNYGYTF. Here the CDR3 DNA reads TGTGCCAGCAGCCAAGACCCCGGGGGCTCCTCTAACTATGGCTACACCTTC.

V gene TRBV5-1 combines with J gene TRBJ1-6; 11 positions agree with TRBD1. Germline-derived CDR1 and CDR2 are SGHRS and YFSETQ. Trimming removed 7 bases from V and 9 bases from J; junction bases left unmatched: 9. The CDR3 has 15 amino acids. CDR3 nucleotide sequence: TGCGCCAGCTCAGTAGGACAGGGGGCAAGTTCACCCCTCCACTTT. This gives the protein CASSVGQGASSPLHF.

This clone was observed once. Germline and junction disagree at one end, which may indicate a read error. This sequence joins TRBV27 and TRBJ1-5, with a weak D call TRBD1 (5 bases). Germline CDR1 is MNHEY and CDR2 is SMNVEV (reference sequence). The CDR3 loop spans 14 amino acids. Here the CDR3 reads CASSVSGSLQPQHF. For the CDR3, the DNA is TGTGCCAGCAGTGTATCAGGGAGTCTCCAGCCCCAGCATTTT.

V gene TRBV5-5 combines with J gene TRBJ2-5, with D unresolved. This CDR3 is built from 13 residues. V lost 5 bases to trimming and J lost 9 bases, with 17 bases between them. Germline CDR1 is SGHKS and CDR2 is YYEKEE (reference sequence). DNA for the CDR3: TGTGCCAGCAGGGGCATGGGCCCGCCGGCCCAGTACTTC. Translated, it gives CASRGMGPPAQYF.

In its sample, this clone was seen once. The chain employs TRBV7-2 and TRBJ1-1; 9 bases are shared with TRBD1. V was pared by 5 bases and J by 6 bases, with 7 bases of the junction left unmatched. The CDR3 is 14 amino acids. The V gene's germline CDR1 is SGHTA and CDR2 FQGNSA. The CDR3 is CASSPGQGIAEAFF. CDR3 in DNA: TGTGCCAGCAGCCCAGGACAGGGGATCGCTGAAGCTTTCTTT.

The chain recombines TRBV6-1 with TRBJ1-2, with 8 nucleotides matching TRBD1. Germline V gene sequence: CDR1 MNHNS, CDR2 SASEGT. The CDR3 is 14 amino acids. The junction had 12 bases not matched to a gene; V was cut back by 8 bases and J by 7 bases. The CDR3 spells CASLEAGTGVGYTF. DNA for the CDR3: TGTGCCAGCCTTGAAGCCGGGACAGGAGTTGGCTACACCTTC.